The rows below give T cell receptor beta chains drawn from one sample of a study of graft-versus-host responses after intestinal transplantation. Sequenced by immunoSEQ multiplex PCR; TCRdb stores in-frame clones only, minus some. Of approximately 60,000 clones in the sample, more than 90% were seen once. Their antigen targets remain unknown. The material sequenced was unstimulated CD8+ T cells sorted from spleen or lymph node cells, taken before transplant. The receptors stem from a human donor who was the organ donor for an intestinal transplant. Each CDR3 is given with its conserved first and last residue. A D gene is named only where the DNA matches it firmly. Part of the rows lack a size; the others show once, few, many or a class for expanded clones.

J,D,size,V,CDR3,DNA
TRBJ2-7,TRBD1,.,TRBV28,CASSGTGDEQYF,TGTGCCAGCAGCGGGACAGGGGACGAGCAGTACTTC
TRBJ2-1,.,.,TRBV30,CAWTGVNEQFF,TGTGCCTGGACAGGGGTCAATGAGCAGTTCTTC
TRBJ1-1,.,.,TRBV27,CASSLSGSEYTEAFF,TGTGCCAGCAGTTTATCAGGGAGTGAATACACTGAAGCTTTCTTT
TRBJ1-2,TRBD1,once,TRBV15,CATSSLPPRQGLGNYGYTF,TGTGCCACCAGCAGCCTCCCCCCCCGACAGGGCCTCGGCAACTATGGCTACACCTTC
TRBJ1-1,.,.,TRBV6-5,CASSFGGYTEAFF,TGTGCCAGCAGTTTCGGGGGGTACACTGAAGCTTTCTTT
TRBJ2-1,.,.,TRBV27,CASSFSANPYNEQFF,TGTGCCAGCAGTTTTAGCGCTAATCCCTACAATGAGCAGTTCTTC
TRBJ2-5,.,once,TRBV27,CASSPNQETQYF,TGTGCCAGCAGTCCTAACCAAGAGACCCAGTACTTC
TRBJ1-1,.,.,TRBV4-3,CASSQARSTEAFF,TGCGCCAGCAGCCAAGCCAGATCCACTGAAGCTTTCTTT
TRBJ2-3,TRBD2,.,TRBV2,CASRGGLAGVGSQYF,TGTGCCAGCAGAGGGGGACTAGCGGGAGTGGGCTCGCAGTATTTT
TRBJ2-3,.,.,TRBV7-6,CASSRFYRGWSDTQYF,TGTGCCAGCAGCCGCTTCTACCGGGGATGGTCAGATACGCAGTATTTT
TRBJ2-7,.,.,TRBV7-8,CASSRPDYPYEQYF,TGTGCCAGCAGCCGACCTGACTACCCCTACGAGCAGTACTTC
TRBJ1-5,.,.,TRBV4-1,CASSHRNGGGRSNQPQHF,TGCGCCAGCAGCCACCGAAATGGGGGGGGCAGGAGCAATCAGCCCCAGCATTTT
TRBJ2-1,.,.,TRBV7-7,CASSLSHSNDEQFF,TGTGCTAGCAGCTTATCACACAGTAACGATGAGCAGTTCTTC
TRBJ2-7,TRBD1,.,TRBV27,CASSSDRALEQYF,TGTGCCAGCAGTTCAGACAGGGCCCTCGAGCAGTACTTC
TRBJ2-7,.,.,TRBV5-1,CASSLVGGSHEQYF,TGCGCCAGCAGCTTGGTCGGGGGTAGCCACGAGCAGTACTTC
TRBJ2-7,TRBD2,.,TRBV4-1,CASSQGEGLEQYF,TGCGCCAGCAGCCAGGGGGAGGGTCTCGAGCAGTACTTC
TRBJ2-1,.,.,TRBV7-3,CASSLDASSYNEQFF,TGTGCCAGCAGTTTAGACGCTAGCTCCTACAATGAGCAGTTCTTC
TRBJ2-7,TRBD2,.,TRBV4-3,CASSPGTSGRAHFYEQYF,TGCGCCAGCAGCCCCGGGACTAGCGGGAGGGCTCATTTTTACGAGCAGTACTTC
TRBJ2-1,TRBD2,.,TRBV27,CASSLYRTSGTYNEQFF,TGTGCCAGCAGTTTATACCGGACTAGCGGGACCTACAATGAGCAGTTCTTC
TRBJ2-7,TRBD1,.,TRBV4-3,CASSPRTGGYEQYF,TGCGCCAGCAGTCCGAGGACAGGGGGCTACGAGCAGTACTTC
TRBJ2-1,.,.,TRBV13,CASSLAQGTPYNEQFF,TGTGCCAGCAGCTTAGCACAGGGAACCCCCTACAATGAGCAGTTCTTC
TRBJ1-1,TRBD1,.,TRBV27,CASSFQGEGTEAFF,TGTGCCAGCAGTTTCCAGGGGGAAGGCACTGAAGCTTTCTTT
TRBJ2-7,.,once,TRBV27,CASSFAPGYEQYF,TGTGCCAGCAGTTTTGCGCCGGGCTACGAGCAGTACTTC
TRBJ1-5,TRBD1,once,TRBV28,CASSQDREDQPQHF,TGTGCCAGCAGTCAGGACAGGGAGGATCAGCCCCAGCATTTT
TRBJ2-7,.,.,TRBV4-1,CASSHDTGTFADEQYF,TGCGCCAGCAGCCATGATACAGGGACCTTCGCCGACGAGCAGTACTTC
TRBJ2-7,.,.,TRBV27,CASSRNRDYYEQYF,TGTGCCAGCAGTCGGAACAGAGACTACTACGAGCAGTACTTC
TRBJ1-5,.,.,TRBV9,CASSPTTGPGQPQHF,TGTGCCAGCAGCCCAACCACAGGCCCAGGGCAGCCCCAGCATTTT
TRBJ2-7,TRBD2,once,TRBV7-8,CASSSTSGDYEQYF,TGTGCCAGCAGTTCCACTAGCGGGGACTACGAGCAGTACTTC
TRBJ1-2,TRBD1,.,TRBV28,CASSFFGLTTGTDNYGYTF,TGTGCCAGCAGTTTTTTTGGCTTAACAACCGGGACAGACAACTATGGCTACACCTTC
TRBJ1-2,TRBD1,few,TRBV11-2,CASSVQGSANYGYTF,TGTGCCAGCAGCGTACAGGGGAGCGCTAACTATGGCTACACCTTC
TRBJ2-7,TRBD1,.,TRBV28,CASSLIGQGDSYEQYF,TGTGCCAGCAGTTTGATTGGCCAGGGGGACTCCTACGAGCAGTACTTC
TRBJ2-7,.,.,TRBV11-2,CASSLARGASYEQYF,TGTGCCAGCAGCTTAGCGCGGGGAGCCTCCTACGAGCAGTACTTC
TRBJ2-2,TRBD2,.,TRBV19,CASSMVGTSGRATTGELFF,TGTGCCAGTAGTATGGTCGGGACTAGCGGGAGGGCAACAACCGGGGAGCTGTTTTTT
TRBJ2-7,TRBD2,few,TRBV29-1,CSVRTSSYEQYF,TGCAGCGTACGGACTAGCTCCTACGAGCAGTACTTC
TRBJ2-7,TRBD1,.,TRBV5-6,CASSLALGTGGQTFYEQYF,TGTGCCAGCAGCTTGGCCCTTGGGACAGGGGGCCAAACTTTCTACGAGCAGTACTTC
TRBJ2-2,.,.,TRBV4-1,CASSHVGGGSVGVANTGELFF,TGCGCCAGCAGCCACGTGGGGGGGGGCTCTGTAGGTGTCGCGAACACCGGGGAGCTGTTTTTT
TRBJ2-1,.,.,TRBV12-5,CASKQENYANEQFF,TGTGCTAGCAAACAGGAAAACTACGCCAATGAGCAGTTCTTC
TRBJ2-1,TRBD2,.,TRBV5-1,CASSQGLVTFF,TGCGCCAGCAGCCAGGGACTAGTCACGTTCTTC
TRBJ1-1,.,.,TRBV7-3,CASSLNGGEAFF,TGTGCCAGCAGCCTTAACGGGGGGGAAGCTTTCTTT
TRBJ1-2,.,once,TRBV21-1,CASSKASQSLLGQSYSNYGYTF,TGTGCCAGCAGCAAAGCTAGTCAGAGTCTTCTGGGACAGAGCTACTCCAACTATGGCTACACCTTC
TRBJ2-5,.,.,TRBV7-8,CASGESPDERETQYF,TGTGCCAGCGGGGAGTCACCGGACGAAAGAGAGACCCAGTACTTC
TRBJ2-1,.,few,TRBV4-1,CASSQETSLHEQFF,TGCGCCAGCAGCCAAGAAACTAGCTTACATGAGCAGTTCTTC
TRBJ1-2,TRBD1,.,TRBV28,CASSLTGQPPYGYTF,TGTGCCAGCAGTCTAACGGGACAGCCCCCCTATGGCTACACCTTC
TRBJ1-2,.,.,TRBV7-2,CASSAALHYGAYTF,TGTGCCAGCAGCGCGGCCCTTCATTATGGGGCCTACACCTTC
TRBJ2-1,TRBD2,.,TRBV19,CASSIGTSGSYEQFF,TGTGCCAGTAGTATTGGGACTAGCGGGAGCTATGAGCAGTTCTTC
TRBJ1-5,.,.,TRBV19,CASSMSLQPQHF,TGTGCCAGTAGTATGAGCCTCCAGCCCCAGCATTTT
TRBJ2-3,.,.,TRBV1,CTSSLPSGGVTDTQYF,TGCACCAGCAGCCTGCCATCGGGAGGGGTCACAGATACGCAGTATTTT
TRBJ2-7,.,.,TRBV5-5,CASSLWTGLTLYEQYF,TGTGCCAGCAGCTTGTGGACGGGACTCACGCTATACGAGCAGTACTTC
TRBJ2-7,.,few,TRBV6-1,CASSVDLPDLQNEQYF,TGTGCCAGCAGTGTTGATCTCCCGGACTTGCAAAACGAGCAGTACTTC
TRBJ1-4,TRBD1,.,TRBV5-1,CASSLGGTGFRKLFF,TGCGCCAGCAGCTTGGGGGGGACAGGATTTCGAAAACTGTTTTTT
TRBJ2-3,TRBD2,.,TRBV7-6,CASSLHRIAGTTDTQYF,TGTGCCAGCAGCCTTCATAGGATAGCGGGGACCACAGATACGCAGTATTTT
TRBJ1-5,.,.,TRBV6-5,CASRPTSAGNQPQHF,TGTGCCAGCAGGCCCACCTCAGCGGGGAATCAGCCCCAGCATTTT
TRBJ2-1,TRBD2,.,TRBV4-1,CASSPPTSGYNEQFF,TGCGCCAGCAGCCCCCCGACTAGCGGCTACAATGAGCAGTTCTTC
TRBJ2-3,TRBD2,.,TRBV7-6,CASSLAGGTDTQYF,TGTGCCAGCAGTTTAGCGGGAGGCACAGATACGCAGTATTTT